What follows are 14 T cell receptor beta chains derived from one specimen sequenced in a study of beta chain features in type 1 diabetes. The authors reverse transcribed all of the isolated RNA, so sequencing captured expressed TCRB transcripts. Clones were read by immunoSEQ multiplex PCR, and TCRdb kept only the in-frame ones, dropping some. The sample has 250,000 to 350,000 clones, approximately 10% seen once. The sequencing input was naive CD4+ T cells from blood. These receptors all stem from a woman younger than 45 in good health.

This clone was seen a few times. The genes are TRBV4-3 and TRBJ2-5, with 7 positions matching TRBD2. Germline lookup yields CDR1 LGHNA and CDR2 YSLEER. With 0 bases clipped from V and 2 bases from J, the junction kept 9 bases outside the gene matches. The CDR3 spans 17 residues. CDR3 sequence (DNA): TGCGCCAGCAGCCAAGATTGGGGGGGAGCCCGTCAAGAGACCCAGTACTTC. Translating it yields CASSQDWGGARQETQYF.

The chain couples TRBV6-6 to TRBJ1-1; the match to TRBD1 covers 10 bases. CDR1 and CDR2 from the germline V gene are MNHNY and SVGAGI (reference sequence). CDR3 size: 16 residues. V trimming: 5 bases; J trimming: 4 bases; junction bases outside the gene matches: 10. CDR3 in DNA: TGTGCCAGCAGTCCCCCCGGGACAGGGGTGAGCACTGAAGCTTTCTTT. Its translation: CASSPPGTGVSTEAFF.

The chain has TRBV2 and TRBJ1-5, with no clear D. CDR1 and CDR2 from the germline V gene are SNHLY and FYNNEI. The CDR3 consists of 12 residues. Trimming took off 7 bases at V and 3 bases at J, with 7 bases between the two ends. The CDR3 region has the DNA TGTGCCAGCAATAAACTCAATCAGCCCCAGCATTTT. Translated, it gives CASNKLNQPQHF.

The rearrangement uses TRBV7-2 and TRBJ2-7, with 11 bases identical to TRBD2. The CDR3 runs to 16 residues. V was pared by 3 bases and J by 1 base, with 5 bases of the junction left unmatched. Germline V gene lookup returns CDR1 SGHTA and CDR2 FQGNSA. CDR3 sequence reads: CASSFQTSGVSYEQYF. For the CDR3, the DNA is TGTGCCAGCAGCTTCCAGACTAGCGGGGTTTCCTACGAGCAGTACTTC.

The chain links TRBV28 to TRBJ1-2, with D possibly matching TRBD1 (5 bases). The germline V and J ends were trimmed by 3 bases and 4 bases, with 15 bases remaining between them. Germline loops: CDR1 MDHEN, CDR2 SYDVKM. The CDR3 runs to 15 residues. DNA of the CDR3: TGTGCCAGCAGTTTCGCTCTAGGGGAAATCTATGGCTACACCTTC. Residues: CASSFALGEIYGYTF.

This clone was counted between two and nine times. This sequence joins TRBV18 and TRBJ2-1, with a weak D call TRBD1 (6 bases). Germline V CDR1 and CDR2: KGHSH, LQKENI. The CDR3 has 16 amino acids. V was pared by 2 bases and J by 3 bases, with 14 bases between. The CDR3 nucleotides are TGTGCCAGCTCACCAAACAGGGTAACCCTCTACAATGAGCAGTTCTTC. Its translation: CASSPNRVTLYNEQFF. Filled out from reference TRBV18 and TRBJ2-1, the complete variable domain reads NAGVMQNPRHLVRRRGQEARLRCSPMKGHSHVYWYRQLPEEGLKFMVYLQKENIIDESGMPKERFSAEFPKEGPSILRIQQVVRGDSAAYFCASSPNRVTLYNEQFFGPGTRLTVL.

Only a few counts were recorded for this clone. The J gene is TRBJ2-6, the V gene TRBV9; D is undetermined. In germline, CDR1 is SGDLS, CDR2 YYNGEE. Trimming shortened V by 4 bases and J by 0 bases, and 5 bases separated the two germline ends. The CDR3 is 14 amino acids. This CDR3 is CASSSVSGANVLTF. The CDR3 coding sequence is TGTGCCAGCAGCTCCGTCTCTGGGGCCAACGTCCTGACTTTC. The whole variable domain, filled in from reference TRBV9 and TRBJ2-6, reads DSGVTQTPKHLITATGQRVTLRCSPRSGDLSVYWYQQSLDQGLQFLIQYYNGEERAKGNILERFSAQQFPDLHSELNLSSLELGDSALYFCASSSVSGANVLTFGAGSRLTVL.

V usage is TRBV7-2 and J usage is TRBJ2-1; 10 nucleotides match TRBD1. V lost 5 bases and J lost 7; bases outside the gene matches: 2. This CDR3 region has 13 residues. Germline-derived CDR1 and CDR2 are SGHTA and FQGNSA. CDR3 sequence: CASSVDRGNEQFF. As DNA, the CDR3 is TGTGCCAGCAGCGTGGACAGGGGGAATGAGCAGTTCTTC.

This clone occurred a few times. This chain joins TRBV29-1 and TRBJ2-2; TRBD2 might be the D (5 bases). Germline V lookup: CDR1 SQVTM, CDR2 ANQGSEA. The CDR3 is made up of 15 amino acids. Trimming removed 6 bases from V and 0 bases from J, with 14 bases in between. CDR3 loop: CSVPSGATNTGELFF. For the CDR3, the DNA is TGCAGCGTCCCAAGCGGAGCCACGAACACCGGGGAGCTGTTTTTT.

This clone was observed a handful of times. This rearrangement joins TRBV5-4 to TRBJ2-1, with D possibly TRBD2 on 6 matching bases. The germline V gene has CDR1 SGHNT and CDR2 YYREEE (reference sequence). V lost 4 bases to trimming and J lost 8 bases, with 19 bases between them. The CDR3 covers 15 residues. The DNA for the CDR3 is TGTGCCAGCAGCGACGGGGTAGCGGATTGGGATGAGCAGTTCTTC. Protein product: CASSDGVADWDEQFF.

The rearrangement links TRBV30 to TRBJ1-1; unclear D gene. The length of the CDR3 is 13 residues. CDR1 and CDR2 from the germline V gene are GTSNPN and SVGIG (reference sequence). The ends were cut back, 5 bases at V and 1 base at J, with 11 bases in the middle. The CDR3 DNA follows: TGTGCCTGGGTTCGACAACCGAACACTGAAGCTTTCTTT. It yields the protein CAWVRQPNTEAFF.

A few counts support this clone. This rearrangement joins TRBV27 to TRBJ2-5, with 9 bases that match TRBD2. The V gene's germline CDR1 is MNHEY and CDR2 SMNVEV (reference sequence). The CDR3 is 18 amino acids. J was trimmed by 5 bases and V by 5 bases; bases with no gene match: 18. The CDR3 region has the DNA TGTGCCAGCAGTCCCGCTTCCCTGGCGGGAGGGCCGACGGAGACCCAGTACTTC. It codes for CASSPASLAGGPTETQYF.

This clone was counted only a few times. This chain uses TRBV7-3 with TRBJ2-1; D is unresolved. The CDR3 contains 14 residues. V lost 0 bases, J lost 3 bases, and 6 bases lay in between. Germline CDR1 reads SGHTA; CDR2 reads FQGTGA. CDR3 loop: CASSLTADYNEQFF. The CDR3 coding sequence is TGTGCCAGCAGCTTAACGGCAGACTACAATGAGCAGTTCTTC. Complete variable domain (other parts from reference TRBV7-3 and TRBJ2-1): GAGVSQTPSNKVTEKGKYVELRCDPISGHTALYWYRQSLGQGPEFLIYFQGTGAADDSGLPNDRFFAVRPEGSVSTLKIQRTERGDSAVYLCASSLTADYNEQFFGPGTRLTVL.

The V gene is TRBV29-1, the J gene TRBJ2-7; the match to TRBD2 covers 9 bases. Per germline, CDR1 SQVTM and CDR2 ANQGSEA. This CDR3 comprises 13 residues. With V trimmed by 3 bases and J by 4 bases, 4 bases remained unmatched. The CDR3 DNA sequence: TGCAGCGTTGAGACGAGCGGGAGGTACGAGCAGTACTTC. Its translation: CSVETSGRYEQYF.